Below are 5 T cell receptor beta chains sequenced from a single sample in a study of blood T cell repertoires in COVID-19. Only in-frame clones appear in the TCRdb table, and some are missing; sequencing was by immunoSEQ multiplex PCR. The repertoire holds approximately 170,000 clones, with approximately 84% as singletons. Specimen: peripheral blood. All receptors come from a middle-aged man who had recovered from COVID-19.

This clone came up a few times. The chain links TRBV28 to TRBJ2-7; D gene uncertain. Germline CDR1 reads MDHEN; CDR2 reads SYDVKM. This CDR3 has 13 amino acids. Trimming cost V 5 bases and J 4 bases, with 12 bases left between them. CDR3 coding DNA: TGTGCCAGCAGTCCGTCGCTAACTTACGAGCAGTACTTC. Amino acid sequence: CASSPSLTYEQYF.

The CDR3 protein is CASKGQGIIKQYF. CDR3 nucleotide sequence: TGTGCCAGCAAGGGACAGGGTATAATCAAGCAGTACTTC. This chain joins TRBV27 and TRBJ2-7, with 9 bases aligning to TRBD1. The J segment lost 8 bases and the V segment lost 7 bases, leaving 9 bases of the junction unmatched. This CDR3 contains 13 residues. Germline V CDR1 and CDR2: MNHEY, SMNVEV (reference sequence).

The CDR3 nucleotides read TGTGCCAGCAGCCGCGGGAGTGGTTACAATGAGCAGTTCTTC. Residues: CASSRGSGYNEQFF. J is TRBJ2-1 and V is TRBV7-2; 7 bases line up with TRBD2. Trimming removed 5 bases from V and 4 bases from J; junction bases left unmatched: 5. The germline gives CDR1 SGHTA, CDR2 FQGNSA. This CDR3 region has 14 residues.

The table lists this clone with a few counts. The chain employs TRBV7-6 and TRBJ2-7, with TRBD1 matching 7 bases. The V gene's germline CDR1 is SGHVS and CDR2 FNYEAQ. Germline trimming cut 4 bases from V and 0 bases from J; bases unmatched to any gene: 12. CDR3 length: 17 amino acids. The CDR3 DNA sequence: TGTGCCAGCAGCTCCGGACAGGCCTCACTTACCTCCTACGAGCAGTACTTC. Translating it yields CASSSGQASLTSYEQYF.

The chain employs TRBV15 and TRBJ2-1, with 7 bases identical to TRBD2. V lost 0 bases to trimming and J lost 5 bases; unmatched junction nucleotides: 4. The CDR3 has 15 amino acids. Germline V CDR1 and CDR2: LNHNV, YYDKDF (reference sequence). Here the CDR3 DNA reads TGTGCCACCAGCAGAGAGTGGAGCGGGGACAATGAGCAGTTCTTC. This encodes CATSREWSGDNEQFF.